This T cell receptor beta chain comes out of a study of shared clonotypes between healthy human individuals (dated by TCRdb to 2019 to 2021). For context, the study as a whole: Three men and two women, aged 18 to 49 years, made up the cohort. For each donor, CD4 naive and CD4 memory were each run on three plates, CD8 naive on two plates, and CD8 memory on one plate. Blood TCR repertoires of about 5 healthy adults were deeply sequenced to estimate repertoire size and the extent of clonotype sharing between individuals. Libraries were prepared and TCR repertoires were sequenced by different laboratories using diverse techniques, in order to increase sequencing depth and limit assay-specific biases. Each donor's leukapheresis produced roughly between roughly 0.85 and 10 billion PBMCs.

The germline V gene encodes CDR1 MNHNS and CDR2 SASEGT. Here V drops 8 bases and J drops 6 bases, and the junction holds 10 bases not matched to any gene. Including cysteine and phenylalanine, the CDR3 has 15 amino acids. This entry keeps only the CDR3 DNA: 45 bases, framed from base 1. As for this clone: Its antigen is unknown. There are no base qualities to consult, and no much larger clone falls within one base.

Using the deep immunoSEQ assay, multiplex PCR amplified TCR CDR3 regions from genomic DNA. Extracted genomic DNA from each cell subset was distributed evenly across all wells of several immunoSEQ 96-well plates, and each plate was treated as a replicate. For sorted subsets, each replicate PCR was loaded with 200 ng genomic DNA, equivalent to approximately 27,000 T cell genomes. Purified libraries were measured with a Qubit 3.0 fluorometer, size-checked on a Bioanalyzer 2100, and measured again with the KAPA Library Quantification kit. Every immunoSEQ 96-well plate was sequenced on a separate single-read 150-cycle Illumina NextSeq 550 flow cell. The study's processing was this. Because the immunoSEQ output included only junctional sequences and no quality scores, the filtering could not be the same as the filtering used for full-length reads. Sequences were annotated with PyIR, a Python wrapper for IgBLAST v1.9, and V/J genes and CDR3 were assigned using IMGT germline references. Any read was removed if the V/J assignment was weak (E-value above 1e-6), the CDR3 was missing, or the read contained stop codons, out-of-frame junctions, or ambiguous translated residues. V3J clonotypes were defined as sequences sharing the same inferred V gene, J gene, and CDR3 amino acid sequence. To compute the percentage overlap between repertoires, the number of shared unique clonotypes was divided by the size of the smaller repertoire. Three approaches were used to assess repertoire richness: RTK rarefaction, the Chao1 estimator, and Recon v2.1 estimates of unobserved clonotypes. Generation probabilities for all TCRbeta clonotypes obtained by the gDNA method from a handful of donors were computed using OLGA. The clones in this table, taken by TCRdb from immuneACCESS, are in-frame only. Not every clone is retained; where verified, under half of the shortfall comes from an unresolved V gene, and the cause of the rest is unknown. V and J calls and clone size are as listed in that table; D and trimming were resolved from the DNA. The sample yields 650,000 to 800,000 clones; about 90% were counted once. The ten largest clones represent roughly 24% of the sample.

CD8 naive samples were CD45RO-negative cells positively selected for CCR7, giving a CD45RA+CCR7+ population that excluded TemRA cells. The donors were healthy, HIV-negative adults with no recently reported acute infections or vaccinations. Every donor was a Caucasian adult living in Nashville, Tennessee, USA. Blood was collected by leukapheresis, and PBMCs were isolated by Ficoll-Histopaque density gradient centrifugation and then cryopreserved in liquid nitrogen vapor phase. Purity and quantity of every magnetically sorted T cell population were checked by analytical flow cytometry. Genomic DNA was isolated from every sorted fraction and measured by UV absorbance on a Nanodrop 2000c. The study at large found these results: The genetic and exposure-history diversity represented was limited by the small number of donors. Sampling was restricted to blood, and TCR repertoires in tissue are likely to differ from TCR repertoires in blood. Naive subsets generally had larger estimated clonotype richness than memory subsets did. Clonotypes shared by all four sorted-subset donors showed higher generation probabilities than non-shared clonotypes. Pairwise subsampling indicated that sequencing depth was expected to affect the degree of clonotype sharing among donors. Even with the large sequencing depth, rarefaction of the sorted-subset datasets indicated that sequencing was incomplete. Across a few donors, 5% to 6% of naive CD4, roughly 3.5% of naive CD8, roughly 2.2% of memory CD4, and about 0.44% of memory CD8 clonotypes were shared.

The specimen was naive CD8+ T cells sorted from blood. The sample's cell subset or site, from its label and the paper: CD45RA+CCR7+. The sequence was collected from a man aged 25 to 45 in good health. The sequence joins TRBV6-1 to TRBJ2-2; 9 middle bases align to TRBD1. The CDR3 here reads CASLRDRERPGELFF. At the DNA level, the sequence is TGTGCCAGCCTCCGGGACAGGGAGAGGCCCGGGGAGCTGTTTTTT.